This TCR beta chain is drawn from a study of T cell repertoires in cytomegalovirus infection. Study context: Matching HLA type and CMV infection were both indicated by public TCR beta signatures. Findings and limits, study-wide: Cumulated frequencies of public TCR beta families served to identify carriers of CMV plus the relevant HLA. Clonotype analysis showed dominance of the ex vivo response by HLA-C-restricted CMV-specific TCR beta clonotypes.

This clonotype was picked up a small number of times. Its antigen is not known. TCRdb ran MiXCR on the reads and lists one entry per CDR3 protein. The sample lists hundreds of thousands of distinct CDR3 sequences, roughly 26% occurring once. Material: CD8+ T cells from PBMCs. The sequence was obtained from a human donor in good health (CMV status not recorded). Some clones in this sample may be carry-over from other donors' samples.

The CDR3 region is CAIRVGTDNEQFF. The CDR3 DNA reads TGTGCCATCAGGGTCGGTACAGACAATGAGCAGTTCTTC. J is TRBJ2-1 and V is TRBV10-3; D gene unclear. Germline loops: CDR1 ENHRY, CDR2 SYGVKD. Deletions cut 6 bases from V and 5 bases from J, with 11 bases between. CDR3 length: 13 residues.